Presented here are 18 T cell receptor beta chains from one specimen sequenced in a study of T cell clonality in common variable immunodeficiency. The method was immunoSEQ multiplex PCR; TCRdb's version includes in-frame clones alone and lacks a portion of them. The sample was found to contain 50,000 to 65,000 clones, and every one recurs. Sequenced material: peripheral blood mononuclear cells. The receptors come from a person between 18 and 70 years old in good health.

This clone was recorded many times. The CDR3 end lies 3 residues beyond the end of the read and is filled in from the germline J gene. The sample holds other DNA sequences that translate to the same CDR3. The V and J genes are TRBV30 and TRBJ1-5; possibly TRBD1 for D (6 bases). This CDR3 has 14 residues. The V end was cut by 4 bases, the J end by 0 bases, with 10 bases between. Germline lookup yields CDR1 GTSNPN and CDR2 SVGIG (reference sequence). The CDR3 region is CAWTTGNSNQPQHF. CDR3 DNA (partial): TGTGCCTGGACCACAGGGAATAGCAATCAGCCC.

This clone was counted at least ten times. The observed sequence ends 3 residues before the CDR3 terminus, with the missing tail filled in from the germline J gene. The rearrangement uses TRBV29-1 and TRBJ1-1; possible D gene TRBD1, 5 bases. The CDR3 sequence is 14 residues long. V dropped 0 bases and J dropped 4 bases, with 12 bases sitting between them. Germline V gene lookup returns CDR1 SQVTM and CDR2 ANQGSEA. The sequenced part of the CDR3 DNA is TGCAGCGTTGAAGATAGTGACAGATCCACTGAA. This encodes CSVEDSDRSTE. The full CDR3 protein reads CSVEDSDRSTEAFF.

This clone has at least ten counts. The read falls 3 residues short of the CDR3 end, and the missing part is taken from the germline J gene. This rearrangement joins TRBV9 to TRBJ2-3; D unclear. The CDR3 contains 16 residues. The V gene's germline CDR1 is SGDLS and CDR2 YYNGEE. Trimming took 0 bases from V and 1 from J, leaving 12 bases between them. The CDR3: CASSVVTTPGTDTQYF. CDR3 DNA (partial): TGTGCCAGCAGCGTAGTTACTACGCCGGGCACAGATACG. Full variable domain (rest looked up from reference TRBV9 and TRBJ2-3): DSGVTQTPKHLITATGQRVTLRCSPRSGDLSVYWYQQSLDQGLQFLIQYYNGEERAKGNILERFSAQQFPDLHSELNLSSLELGDSALYFCASSVVTTPGTDTQYFGPGTRLTVL.

This clone has a count of ten or more. The read terminates 3 residues before the CDR3 end, so the remaining end is supplied by the germline J gene. This chain uses TRBV20-1 with TRBJ2-4; maybe TRBD2 (5 bases). Germline CDR1 and CDR2: DFQATT and SNEGSKA (reference sequence). CDR3 length: 14 residues. Trimming stripped 5 bases from V and 7 bases from J, with 18 bases between. This CDR3 reads CSARWSLRTNIQYF. Incomplete CDR3 DNA: TGCAGTGCTCGTTGGTCGCTCCGGACTAACATT.

This clone was picked up a small number of times. The CDR3 extends 3 residues past the end of the read, so its final part is completed from the germline J gene. The chain employs TRBV5-1 and TRBJ2-1; the D call may be TRBD1 or TRBD2 (6 bases each). V gave up 7 bases and J gave up 6 bases, with 14 bases separating them. CDR1 and CDR2 from the germline V gene are SGHRS and YFSETQ. This CDR3 region has 13 residues. The CDR3: CASRVGGGNEQFF. The DNA read from the CDR3 is TGCGCCAGCCGGGTTGGAGGGGGCAATGAG.

This clone has at least ten counts. From the germline J gene comes the end of the CDR3, since the read stops 3 residues before it. The chain links TRBV7-8 to TRBJ1-4; 7 bases agree with TRBD1. Germline V gene lookup returns CDR1 SGHVS and CDR2 FQNEAQ. The CDR3 sequence is 14 residues long. Trimming cost V 2 bases and J 7 bases; bases outside gene matches: 4. Here the CDR3 reads CASSLRGRGEKLFF. The part of the CDR3 DNA that was read is TGTGCCAGCAGCTTAAGGGGGCGGGGTGAAAAA.

This clone was seen repeatedly, ten times or more. The read gets to within 3 residues of the CDR3 end, and the germline J gene fills in the rest. V is TRBV4-2 and J is TRBJ1-4, with TRBD1 matching 10 bases. The CDR3 runs 19 residues. Losses at the gene ends were 0 bases for V and 3 bases for J; bases not matched to a gene: 10. Per germline, CDR1 LGHNA and CDR2 YNFKEQ. CDR3 residues: CASSQEPGTGVGANEKLFF. CDR3 DNA (partial): TGTGCCAGCAGCCAAGAGCCGGGGACAGGGGTAGGGGCTAATGAAAAA.

This clone was seen repeatedly, ten times or more. The read terminates 3 residues ahead of where the CDR3 ends, so the germline J gene completes it. The genes are TRBV11-2 and TRBJ1-4; D perhaps matches TRBD1 (5 bases). Germline-derived CDR1 and CDR2 are SGHAT and FQNNGV. CDR3 length: 15 residues. Trimming stripped 3 bases from V and 7 bases from J, with 15 bases between. The chain's CDR3 is CASSFRGALGEKLFF. The DNA read from the CDR3 is TGTGCCAGCAGCTTTCGTGGGGCCTTGGGTGAAAAA.

In the case of this clone: Coverage ceases 3 residues before the CDR3 finishes, and the germline J gene fills in the end. The rearrangement links TRBV7-9 to TRBJ1-5; possible D gene TRBD1, 6 bases. The CDR3 contains 14 residues. Germline lookup yields CDR1 SEHNR and CDR2 FQNEAQ (reference sequence). Trimming shortened V by 5 bases and J by 5 bases, and 13 bases separated the two germline ends. CDR3 sequence reads: CASSAGPGDQPQHF. The CDR3 bases that were read are TGTGCCAGCAGCGCAGGTCCAGGGGATCAGCCC. Full variable domain (outside the CDR3, taken from reference TRBV7-9 and TRBJ1-5): DTGVSQNPRHKITKRGQNVTFRCDPISEHNRLYWYRQTLGQGPEFLTYFQNEAQLEKSRLLSDRFSAERPKGSFSTLEIQRTEQGDSAMYLCASSAGPGDQPQHFGDGTRLSIL.

This clone was seen ten or more times. The CDR3 bases that were read are TGCAGTGCTAGAAGGGGGGGCTCCTACAATGAG. It is translated as CSARRGGSYNE. The CDR3 reads in full as CSARRGGSYNEQFF. V and J are TRBV20-1 and TRBJ2-1, with D perhaps TRBD2 (7 bases). Read sequence stops 3 residues before the CDR3 end, and the germline J gene provides the missing end. Trimming stripped 2 bases from V and 0 bases from J, with 8 bases between. CDR3 length: 14 residues. CDR1 DFQATT and CDR2 SNEGSKA come from the germline V gene (reference sequence).

This clone appeared many times. Read sequence stops 3 residues before the CDR3 end, and the germline J gene provides the missing end. The chain links TRBV6-2 or TRBV6-3 to TRBJ2-3; no definite D call. Germline V gene lookup returns CDR1 MNHEY and CDR2 SVGEGT. The CDR3 totals 14 residues. V lost 0 bases to trimming and J lost 5 bases, with 9 bases between them. The sequenced CDR3 bases are TGTGCCAGCAGTTACTCAACCGCACAAGATACG. Protein sequence: CASSYSTAQDT. The entire CDR3 reads CASSYSTAQDTQYF.

This clone was detected many times. The CDR3 DNA, read in part, is TGCAGTGCTAGAGATCCACAGGGGGCTAAGTGGGACACTGAA. This encodes CSARDPQGAKWDTE. The entire CDR3 protein reads CSARDPQGAKWDTEAFF. The chain uses TRBV20-1 and TRBJ1-1; 9 nucleotides match TRBD1. The read falls 3 residues short of the CDR3 end, and the missing part is taken from the germline J gene. V lost 0 bases, J lost 3 bases, and 11 bases stayed unmatched. The length of the CDR3 is 17 residues. Germline V lookup: CDR1 DFQATT, CDR2 SNEGSKA (reference sequence).

This clone was observed at least ten times. The CDR3 loop reads CASSLEDSPLHF. Partial CDR3 DNA: TGTGCCAGCAGCTTAGAGGATTCACCC. The V call is TRBV13, the J call TRBJ1-6; D gene ambiguous. The read terminates 3 residues before the CDR3 end, so the remaining end is supplied by the germline J gene. Germline CDR1 and CDR2: PRHDT and FYEKMQ (reference sequence). The CDR3 sequence is 12 residues long. Trimming left V 1 base short and J 8 bases short, with 3 bases between.

This clone was observed at least ten times. The DNA ends 3 residues before the CDR3 does, and the rest of the CDR3 is filled in from the germline J gene. V and J are TRBV4-2 and TRBJ2-2, with 10 bases lining up with TRBD2. The CDR3 contains 14 residues. The germline V gene has CDR1 LGHNA and CDR2 YNFKEQ. J was trimmed by 6 bases and V by 3 bases; bases with no gene match: 1. The CDR3 reads CASSQLAGAGELFF. The CDR3 bases that were read are TGTGCCAGCAGCCAGCTAGCGGGGGCCGGGGAG.

This clone was counted at least ten times. The read ends 3 residues before the CDR3 terminus; that terminus is restored from the germline J gene. The chain is built from TRBV6-1 and TRBJ1-6, with D possibly TRBD1 on 5 matching bases. There are 15 residues in the CDR3. Between the trimmed V and J ends, which lost 4 bases and 10 bases, there was a span of 17 bases. Germline values: CDR1 MNHNS, CDR2 SASEGT. CDR3 bases read: TGTGCCAGCAGTGTCTCCGACAGATCCGTCTCACCC. Translating gives CASSVSDRSVSP. The full CDR3 sequence reads CASSVSDRSVSPLHF.

This clone was seen repeatedly, ten times or more. The observed sequence ends 3 residues before the CDR3 terminus, with the missing tail filled in from the germline J gene. The chain has TRBV7-8 and TRBJ1-1, with unresolved D. The germline CDR1 and CDR2 sequences are SGHVS and FQNEAQ. V was trimmed by 6 bases and J by 1 base, leaving 6 bases between them. The CDR3 covers 12 residues. The DNA read from the CDR3 is TGTGCCAGCAGGGCGGGGAACACTGAA. Protein sequence: CASRAGNTE. The whole CDR3 protein reads CASRAGNTEAFF. The full variable domain, its missing parts supplied by reference TRBV7-8 and TRBJ1-1, is GAGVSQSPRYKVAKRGQDVALRCDPISGHVSLFWYQQALGQGPEFLTYFQNEAQLDKSGLPSDRFFAERPEGSVSTLKIQRTQQEDSAVYLCASRAGNTEAFFGQGTRLTVV.

This clone occurred many times. Read sequence stops 3 residues before the CDR3 end, and the germline J gene provides the missing end. The chain recombines TRBV19 with TRBJ2-5; 10 nucleotides align to TRBD2. The V gene end was trimmed by 8 bases and the J gene end by 7 bases; junction bases not matched to a gene: 10. Germline V gene data show CDR1 as LNHDA and CDR2 as SQIVND (reference sequence). CDR3 length equals 14 residues. CDR3 DNA (partial): TGTGCCAGTGGACTAGCGGACCAGCGCGGGACC. Amino acid sequence: CASGLADQRGT. The complete CDR3 reads CASGLADQRGTQYF.

The table lists this clone with many counts. The CDR3 goes on 3 residues after the read ends, and that part is filled in from the germline J gene. The chain joins TRBV7-6 to TRBJ1-3; D gene uncertain. Germline loops: CDR1 SGHVS, CDR2 FNYEAQ. The CDR3 extends over 15 amino acids. Deletions cut 2 bases from V and 0 bases from J, with 8 bases between. Incomplete CDR3 DNA: TGTGCCAGCAGCTTATTCGAGGGCTCTGGAAACACC. It specifies CASSLFEGSGNT. The full-length CDR3 reads as CASSLFEGSGNTIYF.